This T cell receptor (beta chain) was retrieved from a study of vaccination effects on CD4 cells after COVID-19. Study conclusions and caveats: Healthy vaccinees showed cross-reactivity with common cold coronaviruses in only 1 of 255 vaccine-induced clones.

Germline loops: CDR1 MNHEY, CDR2 SVGAGI. Trimming shortened V by 5 bases and J by 3 bases, and 14 bases separated the two germline ends. This CDR3 is built from 14 residues. Sequencing followed a ViraFEST assay step that expanded antigen-specific CD4+ T cells with viral peptide pools. Scientists isolated CD4+ T cells after a roughly 9-day culture period ended. The vaccine given was either BNT162b2 or mRNA-1273, in two doses. Cultivation was performed at approximately 2.1 million PBMC per well with around 9.3 IU/ml IL-2 and roughly 9.3 ug/ml peptides added. Researchers swapped half the medium for IL-2 medium on both days 3 and 7. Clones were read by immunoSEQ multiplex PCR, and TCRdb kept only the in-frame ones, dropping some. Of fewer than 30,000 clones listed, 73% were seen once; the top ten hold roughly 8%. Concerning this clone: Its target is unknown.

The sample consisted of CD4+ T cells from PBMCs cultured with SARS-CoV-2 spike peptides, taken after COVID-19 vaccination. This sequence joins TRBV6-5 and TRBJ2-7; D tentatively fits TRBD1 or TRBD2 (5 bases each). This receptor was identified in a human donor who received a COVID-19 vaccine. The CDR3 loop reads CASSPGTGNYEQYF. The CDR3 DNA is TGTGCCAGCAGTCCCGGGACGGGAAACTACGAGCAGTACTTC.